The sequence of this T cell receptor (beta chain) was determined in a study of blood T cell repertoires in COVID-19. Study-wide background: Some COVID-19 samples were acute and others convalescent; all came from the United States, Italy and Spain.

Source study methods: Estimated nucleated cell counts came from reference gene primer amplification. Sequenced by immunoSEQ multiplex PCR; TCRdb stores in-frame clones only, minus some. That table gives V, J and clone size, and the DNA gave D and trimming. The table shows over 100,000 clones, with approximately 82% occurring only once. The CDR3 loop spans 14 amino acids. Losses at the gene ends were 3 bases for V and 5 bases for J; bases not matched to a gene: 1. The germline V gene has CDR1 MNHEY and CDR2 SMNVEV (reference sequence). The TCR was taken from a man in his 60s with active or convalescent COVID-19. Sample: peripheral blood. The V and J genes are TRBV27 and TRBJ1-2; TRBD1 matches 12 bases. This chain's CDR3 is CASSLGQGAYGYTF. The CDR3 coding sequence is TGTGCCAGCAGTTTGGGACAGGGGGCTTATGGCTACACCTTC.